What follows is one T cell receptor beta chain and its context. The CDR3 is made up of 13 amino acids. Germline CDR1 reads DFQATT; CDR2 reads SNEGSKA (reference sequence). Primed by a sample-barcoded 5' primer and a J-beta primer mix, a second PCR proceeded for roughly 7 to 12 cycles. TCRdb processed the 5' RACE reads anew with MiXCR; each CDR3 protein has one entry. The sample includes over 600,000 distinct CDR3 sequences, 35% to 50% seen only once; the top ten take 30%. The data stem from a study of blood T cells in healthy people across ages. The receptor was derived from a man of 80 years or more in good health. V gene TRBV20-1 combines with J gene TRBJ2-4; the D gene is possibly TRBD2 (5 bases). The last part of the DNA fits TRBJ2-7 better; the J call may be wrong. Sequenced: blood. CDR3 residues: CSALLGNGYEQYF. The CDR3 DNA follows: TGCAGTGCCTTACTAGGGAATGGGTACGAGCAGTACTTC.